This T cell receptor beta chain was documented in a study of human versus mouse CDR3 diversity and MHC coevolution. General study findings and limits: Humans had the largest estimated TCR beta repertoire, around 1.6 million clonotypes.

Produced via immunoSEQ multiplex PCR; TCRdb's table is partial and in-frame only. The sample holds tens of thousands of clones; just under 95% are singletons and the top ten take approximately 17%. This clone was detected only once. Its antigen is still unknown. The specimen sequenced was naive CD4+ T cells from blood. Subset in this sample: CD45RO-negative CD62L-positive naive CD4 T cells. This TCR derives from a person in their 60s in good health.

DNA for the CDR3: TGTGCCAGCAGTTACCGGGACAGGGCCTACGAGCAGTACTTC. Its translation: CASSYRDRAYEQYF. V and J are TRBV6-5 and TRBJ2-7; 9 bases agree with TRBD1. The CDR3 is 14 amino acids. The junction had 1 base not matched to a gene; V was cut back by 2 bases and J by 2 bases. Germline CDR1 and CDR2: MNHEY and SVGAGI.